This entry lists 2 T cell receptor beta chains sequenced from one sample in a study of T cells after yellow fever vaccination. MiXCR, applied by TCRdb to the 5' RACE reads, yields one record per CDR3 protein. Found here are 610,000 or so distinct CDR3 sequences, around an eighth of them singletons; the top ten hold 14% to 15%. Sequences were derived from PBMCs, sampled on the day of the yellow fever booster vaccination. The origin of the receptors is a man aged 30-40 years who received the YFV17D yellow fever vaccine.

In nucleotides, the CDR3 is TGTGCCAGCAGCTTAGCGCCCGGGAATAATTCACCCCTCCACTTT. Translation: CASSLAPGNNSPLHF. The chain is built from TRBV7-2 and TRBJ1-6; no clear D gene. The V end lost 0 bases, the J end lost 5 bases, and 8 bases lay between the germline ends. This CDR3 is built from 15 residues. Germline values: CDR1 SGHTA, CDR2 FQGNSA.

In this sample, this clonotype turned up many times. The chain couples TRBV28 to TRBJ2-7; 9 bases line up with TRBD2. CDR1 MDHEN and CDR2 SYDVKM come from the germline V gene. The trim removed 3 bases at V and 7 bases at J, leaving 10 bases unmatched. The CDR3 totals 15 residues. In DNA form, the CDR3 reads TGTGCCAGCAGTTTGGGAAGCGGGAGGATTGATGAGCAGTACTTC. Residues: CASSLGSGRIDEQYF.